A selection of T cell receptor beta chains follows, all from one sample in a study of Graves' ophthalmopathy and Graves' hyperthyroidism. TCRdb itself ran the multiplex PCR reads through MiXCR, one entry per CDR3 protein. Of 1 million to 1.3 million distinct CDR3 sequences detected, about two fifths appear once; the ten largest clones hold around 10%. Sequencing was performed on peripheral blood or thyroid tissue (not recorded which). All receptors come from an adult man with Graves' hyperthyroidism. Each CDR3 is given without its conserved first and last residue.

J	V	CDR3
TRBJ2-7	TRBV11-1	ATREGTRVYEQY
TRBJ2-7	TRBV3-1	ASSQDTRTPYEQY
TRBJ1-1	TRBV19	ASSIGTGGVTEAF
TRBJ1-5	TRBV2	ASSGGRNNQPQH
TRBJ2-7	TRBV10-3	ASSYKTGRNSIEQY
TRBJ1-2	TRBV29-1	SSLGPVDYGYT
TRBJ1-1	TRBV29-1	SVGDRGEAF
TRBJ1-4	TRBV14	ASSQGWTVNEKLF
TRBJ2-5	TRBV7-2	ASSLMRESETQY
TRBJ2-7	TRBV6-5	ASSRRENYEQY
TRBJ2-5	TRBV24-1	ATSDVKGLGETQY
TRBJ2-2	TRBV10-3	AIRKGQANTGELF
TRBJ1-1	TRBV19	ASSENSGNTEAF
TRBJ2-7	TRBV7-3	ASSLGPGQGHEQY
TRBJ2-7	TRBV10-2	ASSGQESYQQY
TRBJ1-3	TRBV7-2	ASSSEQSGNTIY
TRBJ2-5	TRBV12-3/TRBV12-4	ASSLYTRQETQY
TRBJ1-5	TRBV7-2	ASSLGTEDSNQPQH
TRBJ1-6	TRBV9	ASSSIPGGGSPLH
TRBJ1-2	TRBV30	AWTHRVANHGYT